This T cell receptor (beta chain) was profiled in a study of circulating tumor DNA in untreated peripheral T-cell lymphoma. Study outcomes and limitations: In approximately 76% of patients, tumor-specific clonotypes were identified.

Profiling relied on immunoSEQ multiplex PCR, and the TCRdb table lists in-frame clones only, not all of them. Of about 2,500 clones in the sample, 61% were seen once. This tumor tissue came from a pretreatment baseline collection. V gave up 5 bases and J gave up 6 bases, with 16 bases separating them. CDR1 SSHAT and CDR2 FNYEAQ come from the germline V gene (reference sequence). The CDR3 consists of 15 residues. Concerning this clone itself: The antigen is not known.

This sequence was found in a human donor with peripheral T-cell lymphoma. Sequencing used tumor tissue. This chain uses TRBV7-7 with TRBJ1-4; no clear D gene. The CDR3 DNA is TGTGCCAGCAGCCAAGTAGGGCGTGCAGATGAAAAACTGTTTTTT. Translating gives CASSQVGRADEKLFF.